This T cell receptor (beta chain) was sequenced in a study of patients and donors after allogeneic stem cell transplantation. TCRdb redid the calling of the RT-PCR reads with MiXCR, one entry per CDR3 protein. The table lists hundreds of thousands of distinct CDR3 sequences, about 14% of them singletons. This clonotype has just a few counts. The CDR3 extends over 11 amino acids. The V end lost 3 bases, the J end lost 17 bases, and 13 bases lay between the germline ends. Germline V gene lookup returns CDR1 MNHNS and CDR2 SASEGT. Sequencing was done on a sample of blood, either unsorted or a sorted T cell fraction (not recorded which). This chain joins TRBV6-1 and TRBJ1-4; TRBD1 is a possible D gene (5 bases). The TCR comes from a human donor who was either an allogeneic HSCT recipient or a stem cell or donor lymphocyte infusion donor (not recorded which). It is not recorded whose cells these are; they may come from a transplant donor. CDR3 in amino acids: CASSEAGTPFF. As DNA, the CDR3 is TGTGCCAGCAGTGAGGCCGGGACTCCCTTTTTT.